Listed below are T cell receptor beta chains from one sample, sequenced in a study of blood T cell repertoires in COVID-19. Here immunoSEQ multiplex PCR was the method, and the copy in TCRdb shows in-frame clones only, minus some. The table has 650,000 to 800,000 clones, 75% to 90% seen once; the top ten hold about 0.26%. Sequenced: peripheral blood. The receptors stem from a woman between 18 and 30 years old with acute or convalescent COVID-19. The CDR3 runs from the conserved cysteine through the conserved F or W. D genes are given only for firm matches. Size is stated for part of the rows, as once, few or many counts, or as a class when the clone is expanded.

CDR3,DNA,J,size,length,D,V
CASSRKLAGGGHEQFF,TGTGCCAGCAGCCGAAAACTAGCGGGGGGTGGTCATGAGCAGTTCTTC,TRBJ2-1,.,16,TRBD2,TRBV5-4
CASSPSPGDTEAFF,TGTGCCAGCTCACCCTCACCGGGAGACACTGAAGCTTTCTTT,TRBJ1-1,.,14,.,TRBV18
CASSRPDRSYGYTF,TGTGCCAGCAGCCGACCCGACAGGAGCTATGGCTACACCTTC,TRBJ1-2,once,14,.,TRBV7-9
CASSPTGKGNQPQHF,TGTGCCAGTAGCCCGACAGGGAAAGGCAATCAGCCCCAGCATTTT,TRBJ1-5,once,15,TRBD1,TRBV19
CASSLGQGQGAFF,TGTGCCAGCAGCTTGGGCCAAGGGCAGGGCGCTTTCTTT,TRBJ1-1,.,13,.,TRBV5-4
CASSPGENYGYTF,TGTGCCAGCAGCCCCGGGGAGAACTATGGCTACACCTTC,TRBJ1-2,.,13,.,TRBV11-2
CASSGQGGSTGELFF,TGTGCCAGCAGCGGACAGGGTGGGTCCACCGGGGAGCTGTTTTTT,TRBJ2-2,.,15,TRBD1,TRBV6-5
CAWSVGAGEADTQYF,TGTGCCTGGAGTGTGGGAGCGGGGGAGGCGGATACGCAGTATTTT,TRBJ2-3,.,15,TRBD2,TRBV30
CASKKTDRRAFF,TGTGCCAGCAAAAAAACTGACAGGCGCGCTTTCTTT,TRBJ1-1,few,12,.,TRBV6-5
CATSRESVGTQYF,TGTGCCACCAGCAGAGAATCAGTTGGGACCCAGTACTTC,TRBJ2-5,.,13,.,TRBV15
CASSDSRGVTDTQYF,TGTGCCAGCAGTGATAGCAGGGGTGTCACAGATACGCAGTATTTT,TRBJ2-3,.,15,.,TRBV6-1
CASRLTGRRSNQPQHF,TGTGCCAGCCGCCTAACAGGGAGAAGGAGCAATCAGCCCCAGCATTTT,TRBJ1-5,few,16,.,TRBV21-1
CATSAAGLRQPQHF,TGTGCCACCAGTGCGGCAGGGTTAAGACAGCCCCAGCATTTT,TRBJ1-5,.,14,.,TRBV24-1